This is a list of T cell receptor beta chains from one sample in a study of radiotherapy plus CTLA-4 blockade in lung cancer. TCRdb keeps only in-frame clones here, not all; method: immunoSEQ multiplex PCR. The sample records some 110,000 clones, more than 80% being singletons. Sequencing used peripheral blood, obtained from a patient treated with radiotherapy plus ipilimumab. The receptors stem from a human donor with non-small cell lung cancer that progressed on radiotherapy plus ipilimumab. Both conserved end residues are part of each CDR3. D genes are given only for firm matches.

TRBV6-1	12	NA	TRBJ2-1	CASSATTNEQFF	TGTGCCAGCAGTGCGACTACGAATGAGCAGTTCTTC
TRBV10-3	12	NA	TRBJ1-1	CAISAGATEAFF	TGTGCCATCAGTGCAGGTGCCACTGAAGCTTTCTTT
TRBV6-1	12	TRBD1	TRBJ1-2	CASSFRQGGYTF	TGTGCCAGCAGTTTTCGACAGGGAGGCTACACCTTC
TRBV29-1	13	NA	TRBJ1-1	CSVVRGRNTEAFF	TGCAGCGTTGTTAGAGGAAGGAACACTGAAGCTTTCTTT
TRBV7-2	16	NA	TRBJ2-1	CASSLGRSSSYNEQFF	TGTGCCAGCAGCTTAGGACGGTCAAGCTCCTACAATGAGCAGTTCTTC
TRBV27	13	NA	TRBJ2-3	CASSPGMRGAEYF	TGTGCCAGCAGTCCCGGCATGAGGGGCGCGGAGTATTTT
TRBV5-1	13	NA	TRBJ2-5	CASSASSRETQYF	TGCGCCAGCAGCGCGTCGTCCCGGGAGACCCAGTACTTC
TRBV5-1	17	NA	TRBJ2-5	CASSKGQGSSYQETQYF	TGCGCCAGCAGCAAGGGCCAGGGGTCATCGTACCAAGAGACCCAGTACTTC
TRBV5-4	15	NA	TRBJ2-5	CASSLQRQGGKTQYF	TGTGCCAGCAGCTTGCAGAGACAGGGAGGGAAGACCCAGTACTTC
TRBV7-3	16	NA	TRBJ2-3	CASSPRVSESTDTQYF	TGTGCCAGCAGCCCCAGAGTGTCAGAGAGCACAGATACGCAGTATTTT